The 20 T cell receptor beta chains listed next were all sequenced from one sample in a study of CD8+ T cells in alopecia areata. RNA, once extracted, was reverse transcribed into cDNA for use as the sequencing template. Libraries were prepared by immunoSEQ multiplex PCR; TCRdb keeps only in-frame clonotypes and omits some of them. The sample gives 130,000 to 150,000 clones, roughly four fifths of which show up once; approximately 25% is in the top ten. As to treatment: oral pan-JAK inhibitor, 5-10 mg twice daily. The source was CD8+ T cells sorted from blood, collected at week 4, from a patient treated with tofacitinib. Source of these receptors: a human donor with alopecia areata.

This clone was picked up a small number of times. The J gene is TRBJ2-5, the V gene TRBV29-1; D remains ambiguous. CDR1 is SQVTM, CDR2 ANQGSEA, per germline. The CDR3 totals 14 residues. With 3 bases removed from V and 2 bases from J, the gap between germline ends came to 13 bases. In nucleotides, the CDR3 is TGCAGCGTTGATGTTTACGGATTACAAGAGACCCAGTACTTC. Its protein product is CSVDVYGLQETQYF.

The table lists this clone with a few counts. The rearrangement joins TRBV27 to TRBJ2-2, with a possible D match to TRBD2 (6 bases). V lost 5 bases, J lost 12 bases, and 19 bases lay in between. The CDR3 runs to 14 residues. Germline lookup yields CDR1 MNHEY and CDR2 SMNVEV (reference sequence). The CDR3 loop reads CASSTPPGAGQLFF. CDR3 coding DNA: TGTGCCAGCAGTACCCCCCCTGGTGCGGGACAGCTGTTTTTT.

This clone appeared once. The chain carries TRBV2 and TRBJ1-1; D remains unclear. The V gene lost 4 bases and the J gene lost 4 bases, with 19 bases spanning the gap. This CDR3 has 16 residues. Germline V gives CDR1 SNHLY, CDR2 FYNNEI. In DNA form, the CDR3 reads TGTGCCAGCAGTGCTGGGCACGGGGAGGTGAGCACTGAAGCTTTCTTT. The encoded protein is CASSAGHGEVSTEAFF.

This clone was observed a single time. J is TRBJ2-6 and V is TRBV4-1, with D tentatively TRBD1 (6 bases). The V end lost 5 bases, the J end lost 0 bases, and 14 bases lay between the germline ends. Germline-derived CDR1 and CDR2 are MGHRA and YSYEKL. The CDR3 length is 17 residues. CDR3 bases: TGCGCCAGCAGCAAGGTGGACAGTTACTCTGGGGCCAACGTCCTGACTTTC. It is translated as CASSKVDSYSGANVLTF.

This clone turned up a few times. The chain is built from TRBV11-2 and TRBJ1-2; the D gene is possibly TRBD1 (6 bases). The germline V gene encodes CDR1 SGHAT and CDR2 FQNNGV. V was trimmed by 5 bases and J by 4 bases, leaving 17 bases between them. The CDR3 is made up of 15 amino acids. The CDR3 region has the DNA TGTGCCAGCAGCCCCTGGCAGGGGACCCCCTATGGCTACACCTTC. Translating gives CASSPWQGTPYGYTF. The entire variable domain, with the rest obtained from reference TRBV11-2 and TRBJ1-2, is as follows: EAGVAQSPRYKIIEKRQSVAFWCNPISGHATLYWYQQILGQGPKLLIQFQNNGVVDDSQLPKDRFSAERLKGVDSTLKIQPAKLEDSAVYLCASSPWQGTPYGYTFGSGTRLTVV.

This sequence joins TRBV6-1 and TRBJ2-5; unclear D gene. The V end was cut by 2 bases, the J end by 0 bases, with 10 bases between. The CDR3 is made up of 15 amino acids. The germline CDR1 and CDR2 sequences are MNHNS and SASEGT. This CDR3 is CASSETRVYQETQYF. CDR3 coding DNA: TGTGCCAGCAGTGAAACCCGGGTTTACCAAGAGACCCAGTACTTC.

The chain combines TRBV27 with TRBJ1-1; D perhaps matches TRBD1 (6 bases). This CDR3 is 15 amino acids long. Germline loops: CDR1 MNHEY, CDR2 SMNVEV (reference sequence). V shed 6 bases and J shed 3 bases, with 17 bases lying between them. This chain's CDR3 is CASSLRGHLDTEAFF. The CDR3 nucleotides read TGTGCCAGCAGCCTGCGGGGGCACCTGGACACTGAAGCTTTCTTT.

V usage is TRBV6-1 and J usage is TRBJ2-3; 8 bases align to TRBD2. The germline CDR1 and CDR2 sequences are MNHNS and SASEGT. V shed 4 bases, J shed 5 bases, and the junction held 14 bases outside the gene matches. This CDR3 is 17 amino acids long. CDR3 sequence: CASSGHDGGARLDTQYF. The CDR3 DNA sequence: TGTGCCAGCAGTGGGCATGACGGGGGGGCCCGTCTAGATACGCAGTATTTT.

This clone was found once. The rearrangement joins TRBV7-9 to TRBJ2-1, with a possible D match to TRBD1 (5 bases). From germline, CDR1 is SEHNR and CDR2 FQNEAQ (reference sequence). Trimming took 4 bases from V and 4 from J, leaving 14 bases between them. The CDR3 covers 15 residues. The CDR3, as DNA: TGTGCCAGCAGCTCCCGACAGCTGAATTACAATGAGCAGTTCTTC. It yields the protein CASSSRQLNYNEQFF.

The chain recombines TRBV7-9 with TRBJ2-7; D remains unclear. The CDR3 runs to 16 residues. Germline V gene lookup returns CDR1 SEHNR and CDR2 FQNEAQ (reference sequence). V was clipped by 1 base and J by 4 bases, with 17 bases between them. CDR3 nucleotide sequence: TGTGCCAGCAGCTTAGTTTGGGGTCAGATCGGTTACGAGCAGTACTTC. Its protein is CASSLVWGQIGYEQYF.

The chain combines TRBV25-1 with TRBJ2-3, with D uncertain. V was cut by 5 bases and J by 4 bases, with 16 bases left in between. This CDR3 is built from 15 residues. The germline gives CDR1 MGHDK, CDR2 SYGVNS. The CDR3 spells CASSPRLTDPDTQYF. DNA of the CDR3: TGTGCCAGCAGTCCTCGGCTCACGGACCCAGATACGCAGTATTTT.

The CDR3 nucleotides are TGTGCCAGCAGCCCTGGACAGTTCTATGGCTACACCTTC. Protein product: CASSPGQFYGYTF. The rearrangement links TRBV7-6 to TRBJ1-2, with D tentatively TRBD1 (6 bases). V was clipped by 5 bases and J by 4 bases, with 11 bases between them. Germline V CDR1 and CDR2: SGHVS, FNYEAQ. CDR3 length: 13 residues.

V gene TRBV4-3 combines with J gene TRBJ1-2; maybe TRBD1 (5 bases). Trimming left V 5 bases short and J 3 bases short, with 22 bases between. The CDR3 spans 17 residues. The germline V gene has CDR1 LGHNA and CDR2 YSLEER. CDR3 loop: CASSGFRVTPGDYGYTF. The CDR3 bases are TGCGCCAGCAGCGGCTTCAGGGTAACGCCGGGGGACTATGGCTACACCTTC.

V usage is TRBV19 and J usage is TRBJ1-2; the match to TRBD1 covers 7 bases. CDR1 is LNHDA, CDR2 SQIVND, per germline (reference sequence). J gave up 2 bases and V 6 bases, and 3 bases lay outside the gene matches. The CDR3 contains 13 residues. For the CDR3, the DNA is TGTGCCAGTAGCTCGACAGGGAACTATGGCTACACCTTC. Protein product: CASSSTGNYGYTF.

The chain carries TRBV4-2 and TRBJ2-3, with 7 positions matching TRBD2. Germline CDR1 is LGHNA and CDR2 is YNFKEQ. The length of the CDR3 is 16 residues. V lost 4 bases, J lost 0 bases, and 7 bases stayed unmatched. The CDR3 DNA reads as TGTGCCAGCAGCCGCAAGACTAGCCCTAGCACAGATACGCAGTATTTT. It yields the protein CASSRKTSPSTDTQYF.

The J gene is TRBJ2-5, the V gene TRBV11-2, with D unresolved. The CDR3 has 12 amino acids. The germline CDR1 and CDR2 sequences are SGHAT and FQNNGV. Trimming took 3 bases from V and 4 from J, leaving 6 bases between them. CDR3 in amino acids: CASSFNSETQYF. As DNA, the CDR3 is TGTGCCAGCAGCTTCAACTCAGAGACCCAGTACTTC.

The chain has TRBV6-6 and TRBJ2-7; D remains unclear. V lost 0 bases and J 0 bases, leaving 3 bases between the germline ends. CDR3 length: 13 amino acids. Germline-derived CDR1 and CDR2 are MNHNY and SVGAGI (reference sequence). CDR3 amino acids: CASSYSVSYEQYF. In DNA form, the CDR3 reads TGTGCCAGCAGTTACTCGGTCTCCTACGAGCAGTACTTC.

The CDR3 protein is CSVFDSDMGYEQYF. The CDR3 nucleotides are TGCAGCGTTTTCGACAGCGATATGGGGTACGAGCAGTACTTC. V and J are TRBV29-1 and TRBJ2-7, with D tentatively TRBD1 (5 bases). This CDR3 comprises 14 residues. CDR1 and CDR2 from the germline V gene are SQVTM and ANQGSEA. V was cut by 5 bases and J by 4 bases, with 18 bases left in between.

The chain carries TRBV14 and TRBJ2-7; D may be TRBD2 (7 bases). The CDR3 has 15 amino acids. CDR1 and CDR2 from the germline V gene are SGHDN and FVKESK. Trimming shortened V by 4 bases and J by 3 bases, and 16 bases separated the two germline ends. CDR3 in amino acids: CASSLGAGASYEQYF. The CDR3 DNA reads as TGTGCCAGCAGCCTGGGCGCGGGGGCGAGCTACGAGCAGTACTTC.

CDR3 residues: CASSQLLGLAGSYEQYF. For the CDR3, the DNA is TGCGCCAGCAGCCAACTCCTAGGACTAGCGGGGAGCTACGAGCAGTACTTC. This rearrangement joins TRBV4-3 to TRBJ2-7; 12 bases are shared with TRBD2. Germline CDR1 reads LGHNA; CDR2 reads YSLEER. The CDR3 sequence is 17 residues long. V lost 2 bases to trimming and J lost 3 bases; unmatched junction nucleotides: 8.